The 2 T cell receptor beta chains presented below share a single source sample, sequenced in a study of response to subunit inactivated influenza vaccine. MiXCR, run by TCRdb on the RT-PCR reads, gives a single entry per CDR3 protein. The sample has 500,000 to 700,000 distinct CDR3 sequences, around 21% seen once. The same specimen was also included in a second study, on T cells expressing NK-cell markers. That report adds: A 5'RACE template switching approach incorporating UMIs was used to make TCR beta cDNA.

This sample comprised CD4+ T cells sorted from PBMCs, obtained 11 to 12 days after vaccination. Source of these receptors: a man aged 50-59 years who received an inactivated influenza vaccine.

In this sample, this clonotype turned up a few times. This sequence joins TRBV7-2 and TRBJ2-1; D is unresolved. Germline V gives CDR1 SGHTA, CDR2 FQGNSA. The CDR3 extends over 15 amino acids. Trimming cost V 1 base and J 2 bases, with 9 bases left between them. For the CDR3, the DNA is TGTGCCAGCAGCTTAGGGCGACCACCCTACAATGAGCAGTTCTTC. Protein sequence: CASSLGRPPYNEQFF.

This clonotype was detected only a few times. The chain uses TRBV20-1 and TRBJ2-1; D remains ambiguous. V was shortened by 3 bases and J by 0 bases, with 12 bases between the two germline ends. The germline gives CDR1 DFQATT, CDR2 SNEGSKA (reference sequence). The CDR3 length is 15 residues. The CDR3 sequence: CSARSGRSSYNEQFF. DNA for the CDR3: TGCAGTGCTAGGTCCGGCAGGAGCTCCTACAATGAGCAGTTCTTC.